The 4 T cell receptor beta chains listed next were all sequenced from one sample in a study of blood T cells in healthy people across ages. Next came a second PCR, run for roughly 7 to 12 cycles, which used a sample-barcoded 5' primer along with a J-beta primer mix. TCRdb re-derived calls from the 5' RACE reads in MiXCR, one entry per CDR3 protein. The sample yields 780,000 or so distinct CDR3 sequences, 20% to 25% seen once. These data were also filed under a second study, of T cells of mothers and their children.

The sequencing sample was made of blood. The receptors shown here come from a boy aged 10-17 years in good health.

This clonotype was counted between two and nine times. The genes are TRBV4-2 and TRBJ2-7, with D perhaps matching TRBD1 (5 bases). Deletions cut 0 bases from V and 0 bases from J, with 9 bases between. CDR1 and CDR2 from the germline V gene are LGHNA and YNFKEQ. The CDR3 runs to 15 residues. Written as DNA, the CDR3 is TGTGCCAGCAGCCAAGAATGGGGCAGCTCCTACGAGCAGTACTTC. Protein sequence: CASSQEWGSSYEQYF.

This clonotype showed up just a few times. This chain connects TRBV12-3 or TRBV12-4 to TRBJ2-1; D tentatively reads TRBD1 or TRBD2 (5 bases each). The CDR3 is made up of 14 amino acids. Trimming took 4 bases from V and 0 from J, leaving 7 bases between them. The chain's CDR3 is CASSWGPSYNEQFF. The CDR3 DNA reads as TGTGCCAGCAGTTGGGGACCCTCCTACAATGAGCAGTTCTTC.

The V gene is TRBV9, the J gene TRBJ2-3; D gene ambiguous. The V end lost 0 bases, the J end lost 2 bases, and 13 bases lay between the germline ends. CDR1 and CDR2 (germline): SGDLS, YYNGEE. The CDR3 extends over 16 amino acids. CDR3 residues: CASSVESGLFTDTQYF. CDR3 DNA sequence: TGTGCCAGCAGCGTAGAATCAGGTTTATTCACAGATACGCAGTATTTT.

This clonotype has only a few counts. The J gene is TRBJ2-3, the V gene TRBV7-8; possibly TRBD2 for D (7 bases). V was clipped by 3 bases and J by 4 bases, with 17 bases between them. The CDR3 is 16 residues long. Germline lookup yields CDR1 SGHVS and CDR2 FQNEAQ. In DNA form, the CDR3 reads TGTGCCAGCAGCTTCTGGGGGAGGGGGAGGGCAGATACGCAGTATTTT. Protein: CASSFWGRGRADTQYF.